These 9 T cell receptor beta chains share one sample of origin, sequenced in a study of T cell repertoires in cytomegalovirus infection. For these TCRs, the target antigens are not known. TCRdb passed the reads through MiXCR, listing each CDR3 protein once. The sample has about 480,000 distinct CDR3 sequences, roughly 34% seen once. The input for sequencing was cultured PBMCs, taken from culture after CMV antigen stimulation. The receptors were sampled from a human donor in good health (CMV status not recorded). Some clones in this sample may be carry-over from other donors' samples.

The chain's CDR3 is CASSPQTGLQETQYF. The CDR3 DNA follows: TGTGCCAGCAGTCCTCAGACAGGCCTACAAGAGACCCAGTACTTC. The chain carries TRBV7-2 and TRBJ2-5; possible D gene TRBD1, 6 bases. V shed 6 bases and J shed 2 bases, with 16 bases lying between them. CDR1 is SGHTA, CDR2 FQGNSA, per germline. The CDR3 has 15 amino acids.

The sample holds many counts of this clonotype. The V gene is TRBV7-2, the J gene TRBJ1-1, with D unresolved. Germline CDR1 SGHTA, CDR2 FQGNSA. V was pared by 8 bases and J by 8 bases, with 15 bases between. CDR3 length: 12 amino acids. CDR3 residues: CASELNDNEAFF. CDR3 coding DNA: TGTGCCAGCGAGTTGAACGATAACGAAGCTTTCTTT.

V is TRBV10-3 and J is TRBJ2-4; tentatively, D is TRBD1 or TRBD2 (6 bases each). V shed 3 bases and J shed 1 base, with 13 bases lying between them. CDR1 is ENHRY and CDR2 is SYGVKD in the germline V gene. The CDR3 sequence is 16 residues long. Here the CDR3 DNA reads TGTGCCATCAGTGAATGGAGGGGGTCGGCCAAAAACATTCAGTACTTC. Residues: CAISEWRGSAKNIQYF.

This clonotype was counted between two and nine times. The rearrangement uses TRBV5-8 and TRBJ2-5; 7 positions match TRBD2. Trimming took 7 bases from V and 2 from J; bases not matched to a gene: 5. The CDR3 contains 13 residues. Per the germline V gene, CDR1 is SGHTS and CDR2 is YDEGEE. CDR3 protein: CASARDYQETQYF. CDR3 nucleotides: TGTGCCAGCGCTAGGGACTATCAAGAGACCCAGTACTTC.

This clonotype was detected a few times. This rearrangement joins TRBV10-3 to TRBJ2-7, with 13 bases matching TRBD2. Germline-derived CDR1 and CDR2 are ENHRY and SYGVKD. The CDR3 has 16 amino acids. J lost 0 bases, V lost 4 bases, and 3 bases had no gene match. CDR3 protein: CAISGGTSGASYEQYV. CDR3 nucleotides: TGTGCCATCAGTGGCGGGACTAGCGGGGCCTCCTACGAGCAGTACGTC.

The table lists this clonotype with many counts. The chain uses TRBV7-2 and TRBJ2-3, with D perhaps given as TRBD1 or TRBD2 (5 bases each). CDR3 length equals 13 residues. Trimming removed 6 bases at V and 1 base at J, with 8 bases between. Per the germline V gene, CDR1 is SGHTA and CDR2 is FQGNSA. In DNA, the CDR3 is TGTGCCAGCAGTTTGGGGGGCACAGATACGCAGTATTTT. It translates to CASSLGGTDTQYF.

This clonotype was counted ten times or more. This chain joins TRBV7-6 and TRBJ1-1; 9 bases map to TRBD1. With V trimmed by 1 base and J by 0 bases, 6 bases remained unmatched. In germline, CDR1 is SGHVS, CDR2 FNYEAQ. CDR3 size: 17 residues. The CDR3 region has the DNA TGTGCCAGCAGCTTAGAATCGACAGGGGGTTTGAACACTGAAGCTTTCTTT. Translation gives CASSLESTGGLNTEAFF.

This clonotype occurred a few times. The CDR3 protein is CASSLVKDFQETQYF. DNA of the CDR3: TGTGCCAGCAGCTTAGTTAAGGACTTCCAAGAGACCCAGTACTTC. V is TRBV7-2 and J is TRBJ2-5, with D maybe TRBD2 (5 bases). This CDR3 is built from 15 residues. Trimming took 1 base from V and 1 from J, leaving 10 bases between them. The V gene's germline CDR1 is SGHTA and CDR2 FQGNSA.

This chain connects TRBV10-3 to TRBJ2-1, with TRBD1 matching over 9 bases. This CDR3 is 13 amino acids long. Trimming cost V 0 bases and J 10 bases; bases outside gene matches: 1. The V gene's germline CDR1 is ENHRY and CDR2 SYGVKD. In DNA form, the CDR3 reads TGTGCCATCAGTGAGTCCGGGACAGGGGAGCAGTTCTTC. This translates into CAISESGTGEQFF.